This passage covers 5 T cell receptor beta chains from one sample sequenced in a study of siplizumab effects on memory and regulatory T cells. The assay was immunoSEQ multiplex PCR, and TCRdb's table has in-frame clones only and misses some. Of 97,000 or so clones in the sample, approximately 90% were seen once. The specimen sequenced was CD4+ T cells sorted from blood. The receptors derive from a human donor in good health.

The J gene is TRBJ2-7, the V gene TRBV10-3; 7 bases map to TRBD1. V dropped 2 bases and J dropped 2; count of bases not matched to a gene: 12. The CDR3 consists of 17 residues. The germline CDR1 and CDR2 sequences are ENHRY and SYGVKD. For the CDR3, the DNA is TGTGCCATCAGTGAGGCGCAGACCGGGACAGTCACCTACGAGCAGTACTTC. This gives the protein CAISEAQTGTVTYEQYF.

The chain recombines TRBV5-8 with TRBJ1-4, with D possibly matching TRBD1 (6 bases). The CDR3 runs 14 residues. Trimming pared 2 bases from V and 3 bases from J, leaving 8 bases between. Germline CDR1 reads SGHTS; CDR2 reads YDEGEE. CDR3 nucleotide sequence: TGTGCCAGCAGCTTAGGGGGGGCTAATGAAAAACTGTTTTTT. Its protein product is CASSLGGANEKLFF.

The chain links TRBV5-1 to TRBJ2-7, with D maybe TRBD1 (6 bases). V lost 4 bases, J lost 7 bases, and 15 bases lay in between. Germline assignment: CDR1 SGHRS and CDR2 YFSETQ. There are 13 residues in the CDR3. In nucleotides, the CDR3 is TGCGCCAGCAGCCTCGACAGGTCGGGGGAGCAGTACTTC. Its protein product is CASSLDRSGEQYF.

This clone was picked up one time. The chain employs TRBV15 and TRBJ2-3; a possible D gene is TRBD1 (6 bases). Trimming cost V 5 bases and J 0 bases, with 21 bases left between them. Germline CDR1 LNHNV, CDR2 YYDKDF (reference sequence). The CDR3 totals 18 residues. Here the CDR3 DNA reads TGTGCCACCAGCCGCAAGACAGGAGGATTTAGTAGCACAGATACGCAGTATTTT. Its protein is CATSRKTGGFSSTDTQYF.

As for this clone: Other nucleotide sequences from this sample produce the same CDR3. V gene TRBV6-5 combines with J gene TRBJ1-2, with 7 bases that match TRBD1. Germline V gene data show CDR1 as MNHEY and CDR2 as SVGAGI. This CDR3 is 14 amino acids long. Trimming took 5 bases from V and 8 from J; bases not matched to a gene: 11. Written as DNA, the CDR3 is TGTGCCAGCAGTCCCAGACAGGGTCCCTACGGCTACACCTTC. This codes for CASSPRQGPYGYTF.